This T cell receptor (beta chain) is from a study of shared clonotypes between healthy human individuals. Here immunoSEQ multiplex PCR was the method, and the copy in TCRdb shows in-frame clones only, minus some. Among about 2.4 million clones listed, 90% to 95% were seen once. V was clipped by 4 bases and J by 2 bases, with 11 bases between them. CDR1 and CDR2 (germline): SGHTA, FQGTGA. This CDR3 region has 15 residues. Sequencing input: naive CD4+ T cells from PBMCs. Regarding subset: CD45RA+ positively selected. The sequence was obtained from a man in his late teens or twenties in good health. Some clones in this sample may be carry-over from other donors' samples. The V call is TRBV7-3, the J call TRBJ2-2, with D perhaps assigned TRBD1 or TRBD2 (5 bases each). CDR3 sequence reads: CASSSSGPNTGELFF. DNA for the CDR3: TGTGCCAGCAGCTCGTCGGGACCAAACACCGGGGAGCTGTTTTTT. The full variable domain, rest sourced from reference TRBV7-3 and TRBJ2-2, is GAGVSQTPSNKVTEKGKYVELRCDPISGHTALYWYRQSLGQGPEFLIYFQGTGAADDSGLPNDRFFAVRPEGSVSTLKIQRTERGDSAVYLCASSSSGPNTGELFFGEGSRLTVL.